This TCR beta chain originates from a study of Ad26.COV2.S vaccination and SARS-CoV-2 variants. Looking at the study overall: In the study, Ad26.COV2.S was injected intramuscularly once, or twice 56 days apart.

General study points: The TCR breadth and depth analyses may have produced an underestimate of total T cell responses.

Noted treatment: around 19 received Ad26.COV2.S at low or high dose, single or two shots; several received placebo; per-sample allocation not given. Samples were taken on day 63 after the first vaccine or placebo injection. The assay was immunoSEQ multiplex PCR, and TCRdb's table has in-frame clones only and misses some. The data show some 390,000 clones, 70% to 90% seen once. The junction had 13 bases not matched to a gene; V was cut back by 6 bases and J by 8 bases. In germline, CDR1 is MDHEN, CDR2 SYDVKM. The CDR3 runs 16 residues. With regard to this clone: Its matching antigen is unknown.

The gene calls are TRBV28 and TRBJ1-2; the match to TRBD1 covers 12 bases. The sequence was obtained from a person between 18 and 65 years old who received the Ad26.COV2.S COVID-19 vaccine or a placebo. The sample was peripheral blood, taken in a trial of Ad26.COV2.S vaccine versus placebo. CDR3: CASRLLLGQGAGGYTF. Here the CDR3 DNA reads TGTGCCAGCAGACTCCTCCTGGGACAGGGGGCAGGGGGCTACACCTTC.